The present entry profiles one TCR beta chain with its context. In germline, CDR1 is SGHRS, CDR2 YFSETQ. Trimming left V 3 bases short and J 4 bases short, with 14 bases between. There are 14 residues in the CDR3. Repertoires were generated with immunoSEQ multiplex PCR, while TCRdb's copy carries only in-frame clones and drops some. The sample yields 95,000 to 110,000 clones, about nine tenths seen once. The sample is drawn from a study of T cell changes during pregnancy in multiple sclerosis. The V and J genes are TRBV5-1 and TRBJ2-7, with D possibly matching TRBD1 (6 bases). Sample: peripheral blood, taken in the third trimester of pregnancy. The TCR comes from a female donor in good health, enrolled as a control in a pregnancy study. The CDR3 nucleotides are TGCGCCAGCAGCTCGACAAACACAGGGTACGAGCAGTACTTC. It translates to CASSSTNTGYEQYF.